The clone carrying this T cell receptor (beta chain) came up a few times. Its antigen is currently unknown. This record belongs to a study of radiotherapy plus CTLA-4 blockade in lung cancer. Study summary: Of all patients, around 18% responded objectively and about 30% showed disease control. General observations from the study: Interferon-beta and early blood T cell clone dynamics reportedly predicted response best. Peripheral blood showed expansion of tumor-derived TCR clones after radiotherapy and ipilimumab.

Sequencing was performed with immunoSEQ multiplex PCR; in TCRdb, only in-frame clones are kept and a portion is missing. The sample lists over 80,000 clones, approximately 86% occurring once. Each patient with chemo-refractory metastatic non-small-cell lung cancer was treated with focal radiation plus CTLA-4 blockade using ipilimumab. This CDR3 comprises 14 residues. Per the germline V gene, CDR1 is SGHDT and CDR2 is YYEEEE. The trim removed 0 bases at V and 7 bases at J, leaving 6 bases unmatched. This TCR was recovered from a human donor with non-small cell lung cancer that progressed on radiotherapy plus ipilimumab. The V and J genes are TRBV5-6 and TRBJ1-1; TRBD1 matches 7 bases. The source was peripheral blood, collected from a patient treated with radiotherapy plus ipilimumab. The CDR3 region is CASSLVRRQGEAFF. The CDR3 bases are TGTGCCAGCAGCTTGGTTCGCCGACAGGGTGAAGCTTTCTTT.